This T cell receptor beta chain comes out of a study of neurological immune-mediated disorders. This clonotype was recorded many times. This CDR3 region has 16 residues. The V segment lost 4 bases and the J segment 0 bases; nucleotides outside the gene matches: 6. Germline V gene sequence: CDR1 SGHKS, CDR2 YYEKEE (reference sequence). The authors made cDNA by 5'RACE with 10-nucleotide random UMIs. Via MiXCR, TCRdb re-called the 5' RACE reads, giving one row per CDR3 protein. The sample comprises about 66,000 distinct CDR3 sequences, around 3.1% of which are singletons, and 3% to 4% rests with the top ten.

The TCR comes from a man aged 35 to 55 with multiple sclerosis. The rearrangement uses TRBV5-5 and TRBJ2-2, with TRBD1 matching over 7 bases. Sequenced input: PBMCs. CDR3 in DNA: TGTGCCAGCAGCGCGGACAGGCGTACGAACACCGGGGAGCTGTTTTTT. It yields the protein CASSADRRTNTGELFF.